This paragraph reports one T cell receptor beta chain. This sample was included in a study of blood T cell repertoires in COVID-19. Overall study context: In each case, the material was cDNA or gDNA derived from T cells, B-cell-depleted T cells, or PBMCs.

Trimming cost V 4 bases and J 7 bases; bases outside gene matches: 9. This CDR3 contains 14 residues. Germline CDR1 reads SNHLY; CDR2 reads FYNNEI. In the source study's methods: Amplification of reference gene primers provided the estimated nucleated cell counts. Profiled with immunoSEQ multiplex PCR; TCRdb holds only in-frame clones, not every one. The D gene and trimming were derived from the DNA, and the V and J assignments and clone size from that table. Of about 18,000 clones in the sample, about 90% were seen once. The origin of this receptor is a man between 45 and 60 years old with active COVID-19. The chain carries TRBV2 and TRBJ1-1, with 7 positions matching TRBD1. Sequences were obtained from peripheral blood. CDR3 protein: CASSVRRGQGEAFF. CDR3 sequence (DNA): TGTGCCAGCAGTGTAAGGAGGGGGCAAGGTGAAGCTTTCTTT.